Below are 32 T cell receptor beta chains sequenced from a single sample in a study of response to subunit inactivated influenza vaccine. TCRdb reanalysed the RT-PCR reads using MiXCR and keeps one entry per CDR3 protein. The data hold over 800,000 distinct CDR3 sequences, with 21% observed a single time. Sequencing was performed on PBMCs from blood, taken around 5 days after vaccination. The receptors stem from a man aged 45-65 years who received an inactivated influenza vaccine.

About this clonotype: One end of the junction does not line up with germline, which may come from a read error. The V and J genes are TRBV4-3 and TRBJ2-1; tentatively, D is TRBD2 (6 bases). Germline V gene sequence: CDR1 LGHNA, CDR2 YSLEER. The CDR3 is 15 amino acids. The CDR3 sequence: CASRQRASSYNEQFF. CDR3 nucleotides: TGCGCCAGCCGCCAGCGGGCGAGCTCCTACAATGAGCAGTTCTTC.

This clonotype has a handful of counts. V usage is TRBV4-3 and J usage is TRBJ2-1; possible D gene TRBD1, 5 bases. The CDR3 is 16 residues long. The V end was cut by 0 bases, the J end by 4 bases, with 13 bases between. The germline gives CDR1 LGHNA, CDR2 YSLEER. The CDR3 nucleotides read TGCGCCAGCAGCCAAGATTGGAGACAGAGTTACAATGAGCAGTTCTTC. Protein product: CASSQDWRQSYNEQFF.

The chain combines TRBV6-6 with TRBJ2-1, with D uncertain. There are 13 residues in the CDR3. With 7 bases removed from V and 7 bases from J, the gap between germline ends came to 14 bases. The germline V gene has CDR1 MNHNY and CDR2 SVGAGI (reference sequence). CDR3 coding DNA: TGTGCCAGCAACATGAGACAAGAAAATGAGCAGTTCTTC. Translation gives CASNMRQENEQFF.

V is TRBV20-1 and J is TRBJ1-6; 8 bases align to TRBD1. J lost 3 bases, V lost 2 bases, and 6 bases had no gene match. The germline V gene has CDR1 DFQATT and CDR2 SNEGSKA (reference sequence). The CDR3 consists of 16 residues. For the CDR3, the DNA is TGCAGTGCTAGAAAGACAGGGGAGATCTATAATTCACCCCTCCACTTT. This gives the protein CSARKTGEIYNSPLHF.

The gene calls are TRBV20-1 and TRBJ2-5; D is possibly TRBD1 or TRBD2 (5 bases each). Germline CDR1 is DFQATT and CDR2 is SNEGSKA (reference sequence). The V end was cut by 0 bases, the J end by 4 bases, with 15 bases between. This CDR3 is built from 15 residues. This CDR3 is CSARDSRGFGETQYF. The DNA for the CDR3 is TGCAGTGCTAGAGATTCCCGGGGCTTCGGAGAGACCCAGTACTTC.

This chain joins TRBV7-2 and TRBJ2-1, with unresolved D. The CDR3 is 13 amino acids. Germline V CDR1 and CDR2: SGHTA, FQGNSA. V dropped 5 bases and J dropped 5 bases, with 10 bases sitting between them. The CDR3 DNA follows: TGTGCCAGCAGCCTACAAGGGCACAATGAGCAGTTCTTC. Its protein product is CASSLQGHNEQFF.

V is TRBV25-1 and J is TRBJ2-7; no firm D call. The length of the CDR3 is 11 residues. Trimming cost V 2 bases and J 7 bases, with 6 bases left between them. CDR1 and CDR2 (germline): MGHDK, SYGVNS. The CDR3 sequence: CASSERLEQYF. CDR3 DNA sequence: TGTGCCAGCAGTGAAAGGTTGGAGCAGTACTTC.

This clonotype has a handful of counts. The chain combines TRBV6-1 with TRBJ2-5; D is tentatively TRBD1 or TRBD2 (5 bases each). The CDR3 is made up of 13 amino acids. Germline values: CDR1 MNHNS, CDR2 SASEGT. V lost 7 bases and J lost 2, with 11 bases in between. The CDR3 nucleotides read TGTGCCAGCAAGTGGGGACGGCAAGAGACCCAGTACTTC. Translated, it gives CASKWGRQETQYF.

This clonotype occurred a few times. For the CDR3, the DNA is TGCAGTGCTAGTTTGCACAGCACAGATACGCAGTATTTT. This codes for CSASLHSTDTQYF. The chain links TRBV20-1 to TRBJ2-3; D gene uncertain. Trimming removed 3 bases at V and 0 bases at J, with 7 bases between. Germline loops: CDR1 DFQATT, CDR2 SNEGSKA (reference sequence). The CDR3 consists of 13 residues.

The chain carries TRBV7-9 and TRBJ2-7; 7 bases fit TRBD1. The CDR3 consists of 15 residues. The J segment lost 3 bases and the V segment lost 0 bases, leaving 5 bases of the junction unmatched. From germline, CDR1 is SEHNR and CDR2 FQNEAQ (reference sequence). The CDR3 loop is CASSLATGQIYEQYF. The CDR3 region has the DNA TGTGCCAGCAGCTTAGCAACGGGACAGATCTACGAGCAGTACTTC.

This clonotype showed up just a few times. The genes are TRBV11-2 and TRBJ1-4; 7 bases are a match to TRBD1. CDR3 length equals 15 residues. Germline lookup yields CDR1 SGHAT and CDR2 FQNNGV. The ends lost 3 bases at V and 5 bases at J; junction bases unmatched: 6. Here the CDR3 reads CASSFMTGRNEKLFF. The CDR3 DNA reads TGTGCCAGCAGCTTTATGACAGGGAGAAATGAAAAACTGTTTTTT.

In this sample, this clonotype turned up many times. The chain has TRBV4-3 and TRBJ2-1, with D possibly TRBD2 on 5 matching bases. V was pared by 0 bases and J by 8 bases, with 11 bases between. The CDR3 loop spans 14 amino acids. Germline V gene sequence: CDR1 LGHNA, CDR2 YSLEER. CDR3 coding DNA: TGCGCCAGCAGCCAAGATCCGGGAATCGATGAGCAGTTCTTC. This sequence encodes CASSQDPGIDEQFF.

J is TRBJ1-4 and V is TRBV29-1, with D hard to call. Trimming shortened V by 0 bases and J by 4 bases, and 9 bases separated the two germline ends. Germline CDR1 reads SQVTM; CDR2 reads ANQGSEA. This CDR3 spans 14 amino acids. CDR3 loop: CSVEDPAGNEKLFF. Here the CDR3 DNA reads TGCAGCGTTGAAGATCCAGCGGGTAATGAAAAACTGTTTTTT.

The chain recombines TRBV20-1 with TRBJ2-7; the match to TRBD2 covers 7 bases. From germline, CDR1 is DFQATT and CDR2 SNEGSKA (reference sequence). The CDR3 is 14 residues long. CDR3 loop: CRATSVSSSYEQYF. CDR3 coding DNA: TGCAGAGCAACTAGCGTATCGAGCTCCTACGAGCAGTACTTC.

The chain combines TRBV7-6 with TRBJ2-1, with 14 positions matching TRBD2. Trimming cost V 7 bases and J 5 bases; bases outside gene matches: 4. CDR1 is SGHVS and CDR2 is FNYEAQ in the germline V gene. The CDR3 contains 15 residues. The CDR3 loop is CASTRTSGRHNEQFF. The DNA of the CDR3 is TGTGCCAGCACCCGGACTAGCGGGAGGCACAATGAGCAGTTCTTC.

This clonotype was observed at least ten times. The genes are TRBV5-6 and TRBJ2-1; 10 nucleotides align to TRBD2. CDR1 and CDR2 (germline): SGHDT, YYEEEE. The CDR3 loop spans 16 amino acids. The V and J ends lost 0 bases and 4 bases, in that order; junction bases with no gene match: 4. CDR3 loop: CASSLVSSGSYNEQFF. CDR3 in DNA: TGTGCCAGCAGCTTGGTGTCTAGCGGGAGTTACAATGAGCAGTTCTTC.

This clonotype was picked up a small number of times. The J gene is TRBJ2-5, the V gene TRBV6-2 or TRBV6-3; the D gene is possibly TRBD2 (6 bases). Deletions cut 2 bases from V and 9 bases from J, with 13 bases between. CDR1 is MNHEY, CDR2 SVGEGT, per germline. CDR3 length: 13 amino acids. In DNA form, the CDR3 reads TGTGCCAGCAGTTACGGATGGGCGGGACCCCAGTACTTC. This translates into CASSYGWAGPQYF.

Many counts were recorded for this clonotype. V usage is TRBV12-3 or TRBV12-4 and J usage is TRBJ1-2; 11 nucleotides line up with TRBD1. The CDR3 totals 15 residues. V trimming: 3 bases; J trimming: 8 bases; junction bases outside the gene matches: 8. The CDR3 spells CASSLVGQGAGGYTF. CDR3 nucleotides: TGTGCCAGCAGTTTGGTTGGACAGGGGGCAGGCGGCTACACCTTC.

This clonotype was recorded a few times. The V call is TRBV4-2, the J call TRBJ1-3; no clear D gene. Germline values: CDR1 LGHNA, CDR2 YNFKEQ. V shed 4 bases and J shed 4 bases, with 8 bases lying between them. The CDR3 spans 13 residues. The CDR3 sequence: CASSPGLGNTIYF. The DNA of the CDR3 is TGTGCCAGCAGCCCTGGCCTCGGAAACACCATATATTTT.

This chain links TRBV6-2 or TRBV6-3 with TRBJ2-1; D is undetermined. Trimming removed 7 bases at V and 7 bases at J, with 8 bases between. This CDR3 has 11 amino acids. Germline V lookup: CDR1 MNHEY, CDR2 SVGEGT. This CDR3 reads CASTDVNEQFF. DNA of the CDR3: TGTGCCAGCACCGATGTAAATGAGCAGTTCTTC.

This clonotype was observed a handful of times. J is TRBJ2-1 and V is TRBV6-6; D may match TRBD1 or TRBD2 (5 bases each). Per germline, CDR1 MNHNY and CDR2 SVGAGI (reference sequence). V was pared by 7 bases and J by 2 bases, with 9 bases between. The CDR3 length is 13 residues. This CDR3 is CASMWDPYNEQFF. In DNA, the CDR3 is TGTGCCAGCATGTGGGACCCCTACAATGAGCAGTTCTTC.

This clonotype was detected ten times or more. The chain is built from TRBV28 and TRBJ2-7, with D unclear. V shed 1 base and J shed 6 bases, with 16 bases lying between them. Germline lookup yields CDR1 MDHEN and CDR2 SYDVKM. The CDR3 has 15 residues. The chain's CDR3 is CASSLYSAGWAEQYF. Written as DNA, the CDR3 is TGTGCCAGCAGTTTATACTCCGCTGGTTGGGCCGAGCAGTACTTC.

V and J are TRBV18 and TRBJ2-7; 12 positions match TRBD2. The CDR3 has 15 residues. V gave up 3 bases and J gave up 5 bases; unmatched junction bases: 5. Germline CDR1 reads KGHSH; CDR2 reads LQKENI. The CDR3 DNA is TGTGCCAGCTCACCCGGACTAGCGGGAATCAACGAGCAGTACTTC. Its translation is CASSPGLAGINEQYF.

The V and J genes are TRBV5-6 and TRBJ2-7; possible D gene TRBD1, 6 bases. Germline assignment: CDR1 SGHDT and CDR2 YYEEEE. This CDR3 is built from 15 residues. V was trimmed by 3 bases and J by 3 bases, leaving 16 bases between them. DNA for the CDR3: TGTGCCAGCAGCTCGACAGGCGTCAGCGACTACGAGCAGTACTTC. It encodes CASSSTGVSDYEQYF.

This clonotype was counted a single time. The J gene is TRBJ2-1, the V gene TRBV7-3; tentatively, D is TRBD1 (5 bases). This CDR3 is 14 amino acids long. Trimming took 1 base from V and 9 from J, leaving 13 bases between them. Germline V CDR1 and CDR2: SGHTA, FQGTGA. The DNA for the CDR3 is TGTGCCAGCAGCTTAAGCCAGGGCGCGACTGAGCAGTTCTTC. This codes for CASSLSQGATEQFF.

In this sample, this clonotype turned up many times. CDR3 sequence: CASSLVGELFF. In nucleotides, the CDR3 is TGTGCCAGCAGTTTAGTCGGGGAGCTGTTTTTT. V usage is TRBV28 and J usage is TRBJ2-2; the D is unclear. Between the trimmed V and J ends, which lost 2 bases and 7 bases, there was a span of 2 bases. The CDR3 covers 11 residues. In germline, CDR1 is MDHEN, CDR2 SYDVKM.

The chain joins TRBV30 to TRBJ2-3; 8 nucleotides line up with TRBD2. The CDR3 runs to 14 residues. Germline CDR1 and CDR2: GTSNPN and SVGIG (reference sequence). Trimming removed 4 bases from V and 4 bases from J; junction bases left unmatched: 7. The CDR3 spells CAWNVAGGADTQYF. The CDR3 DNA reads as TGTGCCTGGAACGTCGCGGGGGGTGCAGATACGCAGTATTTT.

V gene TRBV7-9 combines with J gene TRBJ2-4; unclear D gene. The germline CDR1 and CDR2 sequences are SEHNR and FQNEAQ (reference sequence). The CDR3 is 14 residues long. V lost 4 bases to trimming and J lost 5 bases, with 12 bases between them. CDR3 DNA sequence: TGTGCCAGCAGCTCAGTCGCGGTACAAAACATTCAGTACTTC. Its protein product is CASSSVAVQNIQYF. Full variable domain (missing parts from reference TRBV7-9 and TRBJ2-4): DTGVSQNPRHKITKRGQNVTFRCDPISEHNRLYWYRQTLGQGPEFLTYFQNEAQLEKSRLLSDRFSAERPKGSFSTLEIQRTEQGDSAMYLCASSSVAVQNIQYFGAGTRLSVL.

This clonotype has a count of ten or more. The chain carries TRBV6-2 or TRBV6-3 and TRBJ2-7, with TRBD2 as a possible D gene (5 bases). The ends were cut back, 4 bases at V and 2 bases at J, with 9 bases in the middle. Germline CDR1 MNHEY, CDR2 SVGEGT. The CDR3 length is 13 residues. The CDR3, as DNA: TGTGCCAGCAGTTCCAACGGGGCCTACGAGCAGTACTTC. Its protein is CASSSNGAYEQYF.

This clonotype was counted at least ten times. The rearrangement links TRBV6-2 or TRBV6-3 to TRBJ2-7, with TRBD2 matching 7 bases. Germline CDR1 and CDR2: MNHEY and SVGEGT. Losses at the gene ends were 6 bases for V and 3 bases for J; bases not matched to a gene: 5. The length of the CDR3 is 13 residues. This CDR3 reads CASRASGDYEQYF. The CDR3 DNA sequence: TGTGCCAGCAGGGCAAGCGGGGACTACGAGCAGTACTTC.

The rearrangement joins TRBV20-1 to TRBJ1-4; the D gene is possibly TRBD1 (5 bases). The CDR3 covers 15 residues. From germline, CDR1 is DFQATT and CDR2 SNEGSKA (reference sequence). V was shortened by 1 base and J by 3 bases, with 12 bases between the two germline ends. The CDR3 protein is CSARVPGGANEKLFF. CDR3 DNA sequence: TGCAGTGCTAGAGTACCAGGAGGGGCTAATGAAAAACTGTTTTTT.

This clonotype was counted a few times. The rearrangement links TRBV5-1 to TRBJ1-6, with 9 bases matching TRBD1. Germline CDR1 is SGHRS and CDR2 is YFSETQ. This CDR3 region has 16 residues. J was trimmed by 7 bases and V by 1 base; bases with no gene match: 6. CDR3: CASSLLGQGVNSPLHF. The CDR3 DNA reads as TGCGCCAGCAGCTTGTTGGGACAGGGTGTGAATTCACCCCTCCACTTT.